Shown below are 12 T cell receptor beta chains from a single sample sequenced in a study of blood T cell repertoires in COVID-19. The protocol was immunoSEQ multiplex PCR, while the TCRdb copy is restricted to in-frame clones and leaves out a portion. The data hold some 150,000 clones, with 82% observed a single time. Sequencing was done on a sample of peripheral blood. The receptors originated from a woman in her seventies with acute or convalescent COVID-19.

The rearrangement uses TRBV10-2 and TRBJ2-1; maybe TRBD2 (6 bases). From germline, CDR1 is WSHSY and CDR2 SAAADI. The CDR3 covers 16 residues. Deletions cut 4 bases from V and 8 bases from J, with 21 bases between. Here the CDR3 reads CASSGSKRAGGHEQFF. The CDR3 coding sequence is TGCGCCAGCAGTGGGTCCAAGCGGGCCGGCGGGCATGAGCAGTTCTTC.

This clone showed up just a few times. CDR3 sequence (DNA): TGTGCCAGTACCCCTCTAGGGGATGTTAGGAACTATGGCTACACCTTC. Protein product: CASTPLGDVRNYGYTF. The V and J genes are TRBV19 and TRBJ1-2, with D perhaps matching TRBD1 (5 bases). CDR3 length: 16 amino acids. From germline, CDR1 is LNHDA and CDR2 SQIVND (reference sequence). V was pared by 7 bases and J by 2 bases, with 20 bases between.

V usage is TRBV7-2 and J usage is TRBJ2-7, with 9 nucleotides matching TRBD2. This CDR3 is built from 15 residues. Trimming cost V 5 bases and J 5 bases; bases outside gene matches: 10. The germline V gene encodes CDR1 SGHTA and CDR2 FQGNSA. The CDR3 region has the DNA TGTGCCAGCAGCGGAATTGTTGTAGCGGGGGACGAGCAGTACTTC. This encodes CASSGIVVAGDEQYF.

The CDR3 here is CASSSYRAYEQYF. CDR3 in DNA: TGTGCCAGCAGTTCATACAGGGCCTACGAGCAGTACTTC. The V call is TRBV27, the J call TRBJ2-7; maybe TRBD1 (6 bases). CDR1 MNHEY and CDR2 SMNVEV come from the germline V gene (reference sequence). The CDR3 extends over 13 amino acids. V lost 4 bases to trimming and J lost 2 bases, with 9 bases between them.

This chain joins TRBV3-1 (or the pseudogene TRBV3-2) and TRBJ1-1, with unresolved D. The ends were cut back, 1 base at V and 3 bases at J, with 6 bases in the middle. This CDR3 has 13 residues. CDR1 LGHDT and CDR2 YNNKEL come from the germline V gene (reference sequence). CDR3 in amino acids: CASSQVLDTEAFF. The CDR3 nucleotides read TGTGCCAGCAGCCAAGTACTCGACACTGAAGCTTTCTTT.

The chain is built from TRBV6-5 and TRBJ1-1; unclear D gene. Looked up from germline, CDR1 is MNHEY and CDR2 is SVGAGI. Trimming stripped 0 bases from V and 1 base from J, with 9 bases between. The CDR3 spans 15 residues. CDR3 coding DNA: TGTGCCAGCAGTTACTCGAGACGGGGGAACACTGAAGCTTTCTTT. It is translated as CASSYSRRGNTEAFF.

The chain carries TRBV4-3 and TRBJ1-4; 7 nucleotides agree with TRBD1. Germline trimming cut 1 base from V and 3 bases from J; bases unmatched to any gene: 5. Germline CDR1 and CDR2: LGHNA and YSLEER. The CDR3 is 16 amino acids. CDR3 protein: CASSQGQGVSNEKLFF. CDR3 DNA: TGCGCCAGCAGCCAAGGACAGGGCGTGTCTAATGAAAAACTGTTTTTT.

V usage is TRBV19 and J usage is TRBJ2-5; 9 nucleotides align to TRBD2. CDR3 length: 13 amino acids. Germline CDR1 LNHDA, CDR2 SQIVND (reference sequence). J gave up 5 bases and V 9 bases, and 7 bases lay outside the gene matches. CDR3 loop: CARPAGGGETQYF. The DNA for the CDR3 is TGTGCCAGACCAGCGGGAGGAGGGGAGACCCAGTACTTC.

This sequence joins TRBV5-6 and TRBJ2-5; possible D gene TRBD1, 7 bases. The CDR3 length is 14 residues. V was cut by 4 bases and J by 2 bases, with 12 bases left in between. Germline lookup yields CDR1 SGHDT and CDR2 YYEEEE. The DNA of the CDR3 is TGTGCCAGCAGCGGAGGGGGCCCACAAGAGACCCAGTACTTC. Translation: CASSGGGPQETQYF.

This sequence joins TRBV5-1 and TRBJ2-7; 12 bases map to TRBD2. The trim removed 4 bases at V and 3 bases at J, leaving 8 bases unmatched. CDR3 length: 16 amino acids. Germline V CDR1 and CDR2: SGHRS, YFSETQ. The CDR3 spells CASSRETSGGIYEQYF. Written as DNA, the CDR3 is TGCGCCAGCAGCCGTGAGACTAGCGGGGGCATCTACGAGCAGTACTTC.

The chain couples TRBV4-3 to TRBJ2-7; a weak D match, TRBD2 (6 bases). The germline V gene encodes CDR1 LGHNA and CDR2 YSLEER. V was clipped by 0 bases and J by 2 bases, with 11 bases between them. CDR3 length equals 15 residues. The CDR3 sequence: CASSQDLARAYEQYF. CDR3 DNA: TGCGCCAGCAGCCAAGATCTAGCGAGGGCCTACGAGCAGTACTTC.

The chain couples TRBV6-2 or TRBV6-3 to TRBJ1-1, with D unclear. The CDR3 is 14 amino acids. The V gene's germline CDR1 is MNHEY and CDR2 SVGEGT. V lost 0 bases to trimming and J lost 5 bases, with 10 bases between them. Written as DNA, the CDR3 is TGTGCCAGCAGTTACTCCAGCAGGATTACTGAAGCTTTCTTT. Translating gives CASSYSSRITEAFF.